This T cell receptor (beta chain) was sequenced in a study of blood T cell repertoires in COVID-19. Study details: The United States, Italy and Spain were the sources of the acute and convalescent COVID-19 samples. Sources were T cells, B-cell-depleted T cells, or PBMCs; the material itself was cDNA or gDNA.

The germline V gene has CDR1 GTSNPN and CDR2 SVGIG (reference sequence). This CDR3 is built from 12 residues. Trimming took off 5 bases at V and 0 bases at J, with 7 bases between the two ends. Source study methods: Amplification from reference gene primers served as the basis for estimated nucleated cell counts. Some clones are missing from TCRdb's copy, which holds only in-frame ones; the method was immunoSEQ multiplex PCR. The V and J calls and the clone size are those of that table, but D and trimming were determined from the DNA. This table holds over 250,000 clones, about 88% found once. J is TRBJ1-1 and V is TRBV30, with a tentative D call TRBD1 (5 bases). The specimen was peripheral blood. The TCR originated in a woman aged 40 to 49 who had recovered from COVID-19. The CDR3 loop is CAWLTVNTEAFF. The CDR3 bases are TGTGCCTGGCTGACAGTGAACACTGAAGCTTTCTTT.